These T cell receptor beta chains were read from a single sample in a study of cytomegalovirus exposure and HLA in healthy donors. The repertoire was sequenced with immunoSEQ multiplex PCR; TCRdb's copy has only in-frame clones and lacks some. Of hundreds of thousands of clones in the sample, around 86% were seen once. Material: PBMCs. The source of these receptors is a woman aged 18-29 years in good health and CMV-seronegative. Both conserved end residues are part of each CDR3. Fields, in order: D gene, clone size, J gene, V gene, CDR3 protein, CDR3 DNA. A D gene is named only where the DNA matches it firmly. Part of the rows lack a size; the others show once, few, many or a class for expanded clones.

>.|.|TRBJ1-6|TRBV5-1
CASSLGQENSPLHF
TGCGCCAGCAGCTTGGGACAGGAGAATTCACCCCTCCACTTT
>.|.|TRBJ2-5|TRBV7-7
CASSFSGVMETQYF
TGTGCCAGCAGCTTCTCGGGGGTCATGGAGACCCAGTACTTC
>.|.|TRBJ2-5|TRBV30
CAWRRGGIQSETQYF
TGTGCCTGGAGACGGGGCGGGATTCAATCGGAGACCCAGTACTTC
>.|.|TRBJ1-1|TRBV2
CASSELPTPAVAFF
TGTGCCAGCAGTGAATTGCCAACCCCTGCGGTAGCTTTCTTT
>TRBD1|.|TRBJ1-2|TRBV29-1
CSVPTGDPPNYGYTF
TGCAGCGTCCCGACAGGGGACCCACCCAACTATGGCTACACCTTC
>.|once|TRBJ2-1|TRBV7-6
CASSLDGGEQFF
TGTGCCAGCAGCTTAGACGGCGGTGAGCAGTTCTTC
>.|.|TRBJ1-2|TRBV4-1
CASSQVSHSNYGYTF
TGCGCCAGCAGCCAAGTGTCCCATTCCAACTATGGCTACACCTTC
>.|few|TRBJ2-7|TRBV10-3
CAISEEQHYEQYF
TGTGCCATCAGTGAGGAACAGCACTACGAGCAGTACTTC
>TRBD2|.|TRBJ2-3|TRBV30
CAQWLADSTDTQYF
TGTGCCCAGTGGCTAGCGGATAGCACAGATACGCAGTATTTT
>.|.|TRBJ1-2|TRBV9
CASSPAQGTDGYTF
TGTGCCAGCAGCCCTGCACAGGGAACTGATGGCTACACCTTC
>TRBD2|.|TRBJ2-1|TRBV4-1
CASSQDRASGRGSYNEQFF
TGCGCCAGCAGCCAAGATCGGGCCAGCGGGAGGGGATCCTACAATGAGCAGTTCTTC
>.|.|TRBJ2-1|TRBV9
CASSTGRDEQFF
TGTGCCAGCAGCACCGGCCGGGATGAGCAGTTCTTC
>TRBD2|.|TRBJ2-5|TRBV5-1
CASSLAELAGTETQYF
TGCGCCAGCAGCTTGGCCGAGCTAGCGGGGACAGAGACCCAGTACTTC
>.|once|TRBJ2-1|TRBV5-1
CASSPTTGILNNEQFF
TGCGCCAGCAGCCCAACTACAGGGATTTTAAACAATGAGCAGTTCTTC
>TRBD1|.|TRBJ2-3|TRBV29-1
CSVEGQPTDTQYF
TGCAGCGTTGAGGGACAGCCCACAGATACGCAGTATTTT
>TRBD1|.|TRBJ1-2|TRBV5-6
CASTMGGQPYGYTF
TGTGCCAGCACTATGGGGGGACAGCCCTATGGCTACACCTTC
>.|.|TRBJ2-5|TRBV4-1
CASSLDPRAMETQYF
TGCGCCAGCAGCCTAGATCCGAGGGCGATGGAGACCCAGTACTTC
>TRBD2|.|TRBJ2-2|TRBV2
CASSESGGLTGELFF
TGTGCCAGCAGCGAATCGGGGGGGTTAACCGGGGAGCTGTTTTTT
>.|once|TRBJ1-1|TRBV30
CAWIYGGRTEAFF
TGTGCCTGGATCTATGGGGGCAGGACTGAAGCTTTCTTT
>TRBD2|.|TRBJ2-2|TRBV18
CASSPVLAGANTGELFF
TGTGCCAGCTCACCAGTCCTAGCGGGTGCGAACACCGGGGAGCTGTTTTTT
>.|.|TRBJ2-2|TRBV19
CASSTTPRQGRVTGELFF
TGTGCCAGTAGTACCACACCTCGACAGGGGAGGGTCACCGGGGAGCTGTTTTTT
>.|.|TRBJ2-2|TRBV13
CASSSETTGELFF
TGTGCCAGCAGCTCGGAGACCACCGGGGAGCTGTTTTTT
>TRBD2|.|TRBJ2-5|TRBV27
CASSGTTHGGTQYF
TGTGCCAGCAGCGGGACTACCCATGGGGGGACCCAGTACTTC
>TRBD1|.|TRBJ2-3|TRBV6-1
CASSQQGRGTDTQYF
TGTGCCAGCAGTCAACAGGGGCGCGGCACAGATACGCAGTATTTT
>.|once|TRBJ2-1|TRBV7-2
CASSFTPRANEQFF
TGTGCCAGCAGCTTTACCCCGAGGGCCAATGAGCAGTTCTTC
>TRBD1|.|TRBJ2-4|TRBV19
CASSPQGAWDIQYF
TGTGCCAGTAGTCCACAGGGGGCCTGGGACATTCAGTACTTC
>.|.|TRBJ2-7|TRBV5-1
CASSSSGGSPYEQYF
TGCGCCAGCAGCTCCTCAGGGGGGTCTCCCTACGAGCAGTACTTC
>TRBD1|.|TRBJ2-3|TRBV30
CAWSQGQGRYTQYF
TGTGCCTGGAGTCAAGGACAGGGGAGGTATACGCAGTATTTT
>TRBD1|.|TRBJ2-7|TRBV7-6
CASSYGTGDSDEQYF
TGTGCCAGCAGCTACGGGACAGGGGATTCCGACGAGCAGTACTTC
>TRBD1|.|TRBJ2-7|TRBV5-1
CASSFGQVLGIYEQYF
TGCGCCAGCAGCTTTGGACAGGTATTAGGGATCTACGAGCAGTACTTC
>TRBD2|.|TRBJ2-7|TRBV6-1
CASTLERGYEQYF
TGTGCCAGCACTTTAGAGCGGGGCTACGAGCAGTACTTC
>TRBD2|.|TRBJ2-7|TRBV6-1
CASRWTRSDYEQYF
TGTGCCAGCAGGTGGACTAGAAGTGACTACGAGCAGTACTTC
>TRBD1|.|TRBJ2-7|TRBV5-1
CASSLTGGTYEQYF
TGCGCCAGCAGCTTGACAGGGGGGACCTACGAGCAGTACTTC
>.|.|TRBJ2-7|TRBV19
CASSIGTAGYEQYF
TGTGCCAGTAGTATTGGGACAGCGGGCTACGAGCAGTACTTC
>TRBD1|.|TRBJ2-7|TRBV5-1
CASSLLGTGRDEQYF
TGCGCCAGCAGCTTGTTAGGGACAGGGAGGGACGAGCAGTACTTC
>TRBD1|.|TRBJ2-1|TRBV18
CASSQAQGAYNEQFF
TGTGCCAGCTCACAAGCACAGGGGGCCTACAATGAGCAGTTCTTC
>TRBD2|.|TRBJ2-7|TRBV28
CASSWGSGRNYEQYF
TGTGCCAGCAGTTGGGGGAGCGGGAGGAACTACGAGCAGTACTTC
>.|.|TRBJ1-4|TRBV27
CASSWAGIGEKLFF
TGTGCCAGCAGTTGGGCAGGGATAGGTGAAAAACTGTTTTTT
>.|.|TRBJ2-5|TRBV7-2
CASSQTAGQETQYF
TGTGCCAGCAGCCAGACCGCGGGCCAAGAGACCCAGTACTTC
>.|.|TRBJ1-2|TRBV6-5
CASSYIRPGGLYGYTF
TGTGCCAGCAGTTATATAAGGCCGGGGGGGCTGTATGGCTACACCTTC
>.|.|TRBJ1-1|TRBV30
CAWRPRDSVNTEAFF
TGTGCCTGGCGTCCTAGGGACTCCGTGAACACTGAAGCTTTCTTT
>.|few|TRBJ1-2|TRBV30
CAWSPALYGYTF
TGTGCCTGGAGTCCCGCGCTCTATGGCTACACCTTC
>.|.|TRBJ2-2|TRBV11-2
CASSFRGGSGNTGELFF
TGTGCCAGCAGCTTTAGGGGTGGTAGCGGGAACACCGGGGAGCTGTTTTTT
>.|once|TRBJ2-6|TRBV9
CASSPSPLTTANVLTF
TGTGCCAGCAGCCCCAGCCCTCTAACGACAGCCAACGTCCTGACTTTC
>.|.|TRBJ1-4|TRBV5-1
CASSSQEATNEKLFF
TGCGCCAGCAGCTCCCAGGAGGCAACTAATGAAAAACTGTTTTTT
>.|.|TRBJ2-3|TRBV14
CATKPVTLSTDTQYF
TGTGCCACAAAACCAGTGACACTTAGCACAGATACGCAGTATTTT
>.|.|TRBJ2-3|TRBV4-2
CASSRDRTITDTQYF
TGTGCCAGCAGCCGAGACAGGACAATCACAGATACGCAGTATTTT
>.|.|TRBJ2-2|TRBV28
CASSSLTSAGANTGELFF
TGTGCCAGCAGTTCACTCACCTCCGCCGGGGCGAACACCGGGGAGCTGTTTTTT